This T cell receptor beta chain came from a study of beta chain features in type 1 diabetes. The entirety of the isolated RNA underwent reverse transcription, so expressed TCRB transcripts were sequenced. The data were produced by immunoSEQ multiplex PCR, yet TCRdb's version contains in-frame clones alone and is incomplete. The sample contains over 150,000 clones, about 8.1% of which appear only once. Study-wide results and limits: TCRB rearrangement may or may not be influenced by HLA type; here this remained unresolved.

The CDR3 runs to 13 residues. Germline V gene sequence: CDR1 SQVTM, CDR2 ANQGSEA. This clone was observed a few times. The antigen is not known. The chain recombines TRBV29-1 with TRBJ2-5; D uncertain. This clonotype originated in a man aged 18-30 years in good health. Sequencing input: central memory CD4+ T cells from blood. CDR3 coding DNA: TGCACCTCCGAAACCCCCCCTGAGGAGACCCAGTACTTC. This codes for CTSETPPEETQYF.